This is a list of T cell receptor beta chains from one sample in a study of T cells in Graves' hyperthyroidism and ophthalmopathy. TCRdb reanalysed the multiplex PCR reads using MiXCR and keeps one entry per CDR3 protein. Of 500,000 to 750,000 distinct CDR3 sequences listed, around 45% are singletons. Sequences were obtained from peripheral blood or thyroid tissue (not recorded which). These receptors came from a woman aged 18-30 years with Graves' hyperthyroidism. Each CDR3 is given with its conserved first and last residue. The D gene is left open where the match is weak. Clone size, where shown, is once, few, many, or a class for clones that have expanded.

clone size	V gene	CDR3 length	D gene	J gene	CDR3 DNA	CDR3 protein
once	TRBV10-3	12	NA	TRBJ1-2	TGTGCCATCAGTGGGGCAGGGCTTGGCTACACCTTC	CAISGAGLGYTF
NA	TRBV6-6	14	NA	TRBJ1-4	TGTGCCATCAGTTTTTACAGGGCGGACGAAAAACTGTTTTTT	CAISFYRADEKLFF
many	TRBV19	15	TRBD1	TRBJ1-1	TGTGCCAGTAGTAGGGACAGAGAACCTCTCACTGAAGCTTTCTTT	CASSRDREPLTEAFF
once	TRBV7-2	16	TRBD1	TRBJ1-6	TGTGCCAGCAGCTTAGACAGGGGAGGCTATAATTCACCCCTCCACTTT	CASSLDRGGYNSPLHF
many	TRBV20-1	13	TRBD2	TRBJ2-7	TGCAGTGTTATCGGGACTAGCGGATACGAGCAGTACTTC	CSVIGTSGYEQYF
NA	TRBV20-1	12	NA	TRBJ2-3	TGCAGTGCTGAACGCCGGGACGAGACGCAGTATTTT	CSAERRDETQYF
NA	TRBV19	15	NA	TRBJ1-6	TGTGCCAGTAGTATTTGGTCGGCGGGTAATTCACCCCTCCACTTT	CASSIWSAGNSPLHF
NA	TRBV10-3	14	NA	TRBJ1-6	TGTGCCATCAGTGCTCGGCGTCCGGGCTCACCCCTCCACTTT	CAISARRPGSPLHF
many	TRBV5-6	16	NA	TRBJ2-5	TGTGCCAGCAGCTTGAATATATGGGGTCCGCCAGTGACCCAGTACTTC	CASSLNIWGPPVTQYF
NA	TRBV29-1	13	NA	TRBJ1-2	TGCAGCGTTGACCATCGGGGTCAAGTAGGCTACACCTTC	CSVDHRGQVGYTF
NA	TRBV29-1	12	NA	TRBJ2-7	TGCAGTGTCGACAGGATATCCTACGAGCAGTACTTC	CSVDRISYEQYF
few	TRBV15	14	NA	TRBJ1-1	TGTGCCACCAGCAGCCTCGCAGGGAGCACTGAAGCTTTCTTT	CATSSLAGSTEAFF
NA	TRBV2	15	NA	TRBJ1-1	TGTGCCAGCACCACCCAGTCGGGGGGAGGAGCAAAGGCTTTCTTT	CASTTQSGGGAKAFF
few	TRBV10-1	13	NA	TRBJ2-3	TGCGCCAGCAGTGAGGAGGGGGCAGATACGCAGTATTTT	CASSEEGADTQYF
many	TRBV20-1	13	NA	TRBJ2-7	TGCAGTGCTAGTAAGGAAGTGGATCACGAGCAGTACTTC	CSASKEVDHEQYF
NA	TRBV7-9	17	TRBD1	TRBJ1-4	TGTGCCAGCATGGGACAGGGGCCCCAAGCAACTAATGAAAAACTGTTTTTT	CASMGQGPQATNEKLFF
many	TRBV12-3/TRBV12-4	17	NA	TRBJ2-7	TGTGCCAGCAGTTTAAAGTCGTTGGGGGTGTCCCCCTACGAGCAGTACTTC	CASSLKSLGVSPYEQYF
many	TRBV13	14	NA	TRBJ2-2	TGTGCCAGCAGCAGACTAGGGACCACCGGGGAGCTGTTTTTT	CASSRLGTTGELFF
many	TRBV27	16	NA	TRBJ1-1	TGTGCCAGCAGTTCAGGGGTATTTTCGGGGGGTGGTGAAGCTTTCTTT	CASSSGVFSGGGEAFF
NA	TRBV20-1	11	NA	TRBJ1-2	TGCAGTGCTAGTCTACAGGAGGGCTACACCTTC	CSASLQEGYTF
many	TRBV5-1	15	NA	TRBJ2-7	TGCGCCAGCAGCTTGAGTCCGGCGGGGTCCTACGAGCAGTACTTC	CASSLSPAGSYEQYF
few	TRBV7-2	14	NA	TRBJ2-7	TGTGCCAGCAGTTCCCACAGGACAGAAGAGGAGCAGTACTTC	CASSSHRTEEEQYF
many	TRBV6-5	14	NA	TRBJ1-6	TGTGCCAGCAGTTACGGGGACTTTGGCTCACCCCTCCACTTT	CASSYGDFGSPLHF
few	TRBV4-2	16	TRBD2	TRBJ2-2	TGTGCCAGCAGCCAAGGACTAGCGGGAGAAGGCGGGGAGCTGTTTTTT	CASSQGLAGEGGELFF
NA	TRBV7-9	14	TRBD1	TRBJ2-7	TGTGCCAGCAGCCCATCGGACAGGGGGGACGAGCAGTACTTC	CASSPSDRGDEQYF
once	TRBV20-1	12	TRBD1	TRBJ1-2	TGCAGTGCTACCCCCGACAGGGCAGGAAACACCTTC	CSATPDRAGNTF
few	TRBV4-2	14	NA	TRBJ1-4	TGTGCCAGCAGCCTCGCAGGGGATGGTGAAAAACTGTTTTTT	CASSLAGDGEKLFF
NA	TRBV20-1	14	TRBD1	TRBJ1-2	TGCAGTGCTAGCGGGACAGATATCTACTATGGCTACACCTTC	CSASGTDIYYGYTF
once	TRBV7-9	15	TRBD2	TRBJ2-7	TGTGCCAGCAGCAAACGGACTAGCGGGAGACTCGGGCAGTACTTC	CASSKRTSGRLGQYF
NA	TRBV7-2	17	TRBD1	TRBJ2-7	TGCGCCAGCAGCTTGGGGACTATCCGGGACAGGGGGCGCAAGCAGTACTTC	CASSLGTIRDRGRKQYF
NA	TRBV29-1	12	NA	TRBJ1-6	TGCAGCGTTGAAGATGGGGGATCCCCCCTCCACTTT	CSVEDGGSPLHF
many	TRBV20-1	13	NA	TRBJ2-7	TGCAGTCCTTGGGCTCGACATGCCTACGAGCAGTACTTC	CSPWARHAYEQYF
many	TRBV7-9	15	TRBD1	TRBJ1-2	TGTGCCAGCAGCACCCCCGGACAGGTTAACTATGGCTACACCTTC	CASSTPGQVNYGYTF
NA	TRBV29-1	14	TRBD1	TRBJ1-5	TGCAGTGCTTGTACAGGGGGCAGGAGTCAGCCCCAGCATTTT	CSACTGGRSQPQHF
NA	TRBV20-1	13	TRBD1	TRBJ2-1	TGCAGTGCTCCAGGGGGCCTAACTAGTGAGCAGTTCTTC	CSAPGGLTSEQFF
NA	TRBV6-2/TRBV6-3	17	TRBD1	TRBJ2-7	TGTGCCAGCAGTCACCGGGACAGGGGAATGGGGGTCCACGAGCAGTACTTC	CASSHRDRGMGVHEQYF
NA	TRBV10-3	15	NA	TRBJ1-6	TGTGCCATCAGTGAGTCGGCAGCTGCGGGCTCACCCCTCCACTTT	CAISESAAAGSPLHF
many	TRBV6-6	15	NA	TRBJ2-7	TGTGCCAGCAGCTCCAATTTGGGGGCATCCTACGAGCAGTACTTC	CASSSNLGASYEQYF
many	TRBV10-1	13	NA	TRBJ1-3	TGCGCCAGCAGTCCCTCGTCTGGAAACACCATATATTTT	CASSPSSGNTIYF
NA	TRBV29-1	13	NA	TRBJ2-7	TGCAGCGTAGATCCTAGCCGTCGCTACGAGCAGTACTTC	CSVDPSRRYEQYF
few	TRBV24-1	15	TRBD1	TRBJ2-3	TGTGCCACCAGTGATTTTCACAGGGGGACAGATACGCAGTATTTT	CATSDFHRGTDTQYF